This T cell receptor (beta chain) was sequenced for a study of CD8+CD57+ T cells in acquired aplastic anemia. Looking at the study overall: DNA per sorted CD4+ or CD8+ sample ranged roughly 0.17 to 27.4 ug, averaging 3.2 ug.

This clonotype has at least ten counts. The antigen remains undetermined. Patients chosen for sequencing had shown CD8+CD57+ cell expansion by flow cytometry. Everyone among the patients had severe acquired aplastic anemia. Both TCR beta VDJ combination and CDR3 sequence profiling were carried out. Genomic DNA was the template for this profiling. A single record per CDR3 protein comes from TCRdb applying MiXCR to the reads. The table records 150,000 or so distinct CDR3 sequences, about half of them present only once. Study results and caveats: Patients and controls shared twenty-nine CD8+ CDR3 sequences. For CD8+ Simpson's diversity, patients and controls showed no significant difference.

Input material: sorted CD4+, CD8+, or CD8+CD57+ T cells (not recorded which) from PBMCs. This receptor was taken from a human donor with aplastic anemia.

CDR3 bases: TGTGCCAGCAGCTTACAGGGCGCCTCTAACTATGGCTACACCTTC. Amino acids: CASSLQGASNYGYTF. This rearrangement joins TRBV7-2 to TRBJ1-2, with D possibly TRBD1 on 5 matching bases. Germline CDR1 and CDR2: SGHTA and FQGNSA. This CDR3 spans 15 amino acids. Deletions cut 2 bases from V and 0 bases from J, with 10 bases between.